This entry describes one TCR beta chain. The antigen is unknown. This specimen belongs to a study of vaccination and CD4 T cells after COVID-19. Sequenced with the Oncomine TCR Beta short-read assay was DNA taken from cultured CD4+ T cells. One entry per CDR3 protein results from TCRdb running MiXCR on the PCR reads. Altogether 20,000 to 25,000 distinct CDR3 sequences are present, 38% being singletons, with the ten largest covering about 5%. Germline V gene data show CDR1 as MDHEN and CDR2 as SYDVKM. Trimming shortened V by 7 bases and J by 9 bases, and 13 bases separated the two germline ends. This CDR3 is built from 12 residues. Regarding treatment: roughly ten-day PBMC culture with coronavirus spike peptide pools or control peptides (ViraFEST assay).

The receptor comes from a human donor who had recovered from COVID-19. The J gene is TRBJ1-5, the V gene TRBV28; D gene ambiguous. Sequencing was performed on CD4+ T cells from blood, cultured in vitro, taken before SARS-CoV-2 vaccination. The DNA of the CDR3 is TGTGCCAGCAATTTCGGGAAACTGCCCCAGCATTTT. It codes for CASNFGKLPQHF.